The 18 T cell receptor beta chains presented below share a single source sample, sequenced in a study of blood T cell repertoires in COVID-19. Profiling relied on immunoSEQ multiplex PCR, and the TCRdb table lists in-frame clones only, not all of them. Of roughly 100,000 clones listed, 80% to 95% are singletons. The sequenced sample was peripheral blood. The receptors originated from a woman aged 45-65 years with COVID-19, enrolled during active disease.

This clone was seen just once. This chain uses TRBV3-1 (or the pseudogene TRBV3-2) with TRBJ2-1, with D maybe TRBD2 (6 bases). Germline V gives CDR1 LGHDT, CDR2 YNNKEL (reference sequence). This CDR3 is built from 15 residues. V shed 3 bases and J shed 7 bases, with 16 bases lying between them. CDR3 sequence (DNA): TGTGCCAGCAGCCATGGTGGCGCAGGGAGGAATGAGCAGTTCTTC. As protein: CASSHGGAGRNEQFF.

The chain is built from TRBV7-2 and TRBJ2-1, with 8 bases identical to TRBD1. V shed 5 bases and J 3 bases; nucleotides not matched to a gene: 9. CDR3 length equals 16 residues. Germline assignment: CDR1 SGHTA and CDR2 FQGNSA. The DNA for the CDR3 is TGTGCCAGCAGCCGCGGGCCTACAGGGGGCTACAATGAGCAGTTCTTC. This gives the protein CASSRGPTGGYNEQFF.

This chain connects TRBV5-1 to TRBJ1-1, with 8 bases identical to TRBD1. CDR1 SGHRS and CDR2 YFSETQ come from the germline V gene. This CDR3 is 14 amino acids long. V shed 0 bases and J 11 bases; nucleotides not matched to a gene: 9. The CDR3 region is CASSLDGGQGKAFF. Written as DNA, the CDR3 is TGCGCCAGCAGCTTGGATGGTGGACAGGGTAAGGCTTTCTTT.

This sequence joins TRBV2 and TRBJ1-5; 8 nucleotides line up with TRBD1. In germline, CDR1 is SNHLY, CDR2 FYNNEI. The CDR3 contains 16 residues. Trimming cost V 7 bases and J 9 bases; bases outside gene matches: 17. CDR3 sequence (DNA): TGTGCCAGCACCAAAGCGGGACGACAGGGGAGTAGGCCCCAGCATTTT. Translating gives CASTKAGRQGSRPQHF.

This rearrangement joins TRBV7-3 to TRBJ2-1; a possible D gene is TRBD2 (6 bases). The ends were cut back, 1 base at V and 8 bases at J, with 9 bases in the middle. CDR3 length: 13 residues. Germline V gene sequence: CDR1 SGHTA, CDR2 FQGTGA. The CDR3 protein is CASSLRDFDEQFF. The CDR3 DNA reads as TGTGCCAGCAGCTTAAGGGACTTTGATGAGCAGTTCTTC. The entire variable domain, with the rest obtained from reference TRBV7-3 and TRBJ2-1, is as follows: GAGVSQTPSNKVTEKGKYVELRCDPISGHTALYWYRQSLGQGPEFLIYFQGTGAADDSGLPNDRFFAVRPEGSVSTLKIQRTERGDSAVYLCASSLRDFDEQFFGPGTRLTVL.

This rearrangement joins TRBV5-4 to TRBJ1-1, with D unresolved. V gave up 4 bases and J gave up 0 bases, with 10 bases separating them. This CDR3 is 14 amino acids long. CDR1 is SGHNT and CDR2 is YYREEE in the germline V gene (reference sequence). CDR3 DNA sequence: TGTGCCAGCAGCCCCGGACTCTTGAACACTGAAGCTTTCTTT. Translating it yields CASSPGLLNTEAFF.

The gene calls are TRBV3-1 (or the pseudogene TRBV3-2) and TRBJ2-5; TRBD2 aligns across 11 bases. The CDR3 has 14 residues. Per germline, CDR1 LGHDT and CDR2 YNNKEL (reference sequence). Trimming removed 6 bases from V and 4 bases from J; junction bases left unmatched: 4. CDR3 in amino acids: CASSLAGGGETQYF. Here the CDR3 DNA reads TGTGCCAGCAGTCTAGCGGGGGGTGGAGAGACCCAGTACTTC.

The J gene is TRBJ2-3, the V gene TRBV18; TRBD1 agrees at 9 bases. Per the germline V gene, CDR1 is KGHSH and CDR2 is LQKENI. The CDR3 spans 15 residues. The V segment lost 3 bases and the J segment 6 bases; nucleotides outside the gene matches: 7. Here the CDR3 DNA reads TGTGCCAGCTCACCTCGGGACAGGGTAGCGGATACGCAGTATTTT. It is translated as CASSPRDRVADTQYF.

This chain connects TRBV4-1 to TRBJ1-2; D might be TRBD1 (6 bases). From germline, CDR1 is MGHRA and CDR2 YSYEKL. This CDR3 has 15 amino acids. The germline V and J ends were trimmed by 4 bases and 3 bases, with 15 bases remaining between them. In DNA form, the CDR3 reads TGCGCCAGCAGCCCTCCACGAGGGGGATACTATGGCTACACCTTC. Its translation is CASSPPRGGYYGYTF.

The J gene is TRBJ1-5, the V gene TRBV10-1, with D perhaps TRBD1 (5 bases). CDR1 and CDR2 (germline): WNHNN, SYGVQD (reference sequence). Trimming took 4 bases from V and 5 from J, leaving 12 bases between them. This CDR3 has 14 amino acids. The CDR3 sequence is CASSGTGEDQPQHF. DNA for the CDR3: TGCGCCAGCAGTGGAACGGGGGAGGATCAGCCCCAGCATTTT.

The chain employs TRBV11-2 and TRBJ1-2, with D tentatively TRBD1 (5 bases). The germline V gene has CDR1 SGHAT and CDR2 FQNNGV. The length of the CDR3 is 14 residues. Trimming cost V 2 bases and J 1 base, with 8 bases left between them. CDR3 residues: CASSLPQVNYGYTF. For the CDR3, the DNA is TGTGCCAGCAGCTTACCACAGGTTAACTATGGCTACACCTTC.

The chain uses TRBV18 and TRBJ1-1; D may be TRBD1 (6 bases). Germline V gene sequence: CDR1 KGHSH, CDR2 LQKENI. This CDR3 is 16 amino acids long. V was shortened by 2 bases and J by 5 bases, with 18 bases between the two germline ends. CDR3 region: CASSPNPPGAGTEAFF. CDR3 sequence (DNA): TGTGCCAGCTCACCAAACCCTCCAGGGGCAGGGACTGAAGCTTTCTTT.

The chain carries TRBV28 and TRBJ2-7; 10 positions match TRBD2. V trimming: 7 bases; J trimming: 4 bases; junction bases outside the gene matches: 4. Looked up from germline, CDR1 is MDHEN and CDR2 is SYDVKM. The CDR3 runs 13 residues. CDR3 loop: CASNPGLAYEQYF. Written as DNA, the CDR3 is TGTGCCAGCAACCCGGGACTAGCGTACGAGCAGTACTTC.

With regard to this clone: Distinct nucleotide sequences in the sample also encode this CDR3. As DNA, the CDR3 is TGTGCCAGCAGTTTGGGACAGGGGGGCACTGAAGCTTTCTTT. Its translation is CASSLGQGGTEAFF. V gene TRBV11-2 combines with J gene TRBJ1-1, with 11 bases identical to TRBD1. The CDR3 extends over 14 amino acids. Germline-derived CDR1 and CDR2 are SGHAT and FQNNGV. Trimming cost V 6 bases and J 4 bases; bases outside gene matches: 4.

V and J are TRBV27 and TRBJ2-7, with TRBD2 as a possible D gene (5 bases). Germline values: CDR1 MNHEY, CDR2 SMNVEV (reference sequence). This CDR3 has 13 residues. Trimming stripped 6 bases from V and 3 bases from J, with 12 bases between. In DNA form, the CDR3 reads TGTGCCAGCAGCCGGGGTCTAAACTACGAGCAGTACGTC. Translated, it gives CASSRGLNYEQYV.

The chain recombines TRBV7-2 with TRBJ2-3; tentatively, D is TRBD2 (6 bases). This CDR3 region has 17 residues. Trimming took off 6 bases at V and 2 bases at J, with 21 bases between the two ends. CDR1 and CDR2 from the germline V gene are SGHTA and FQGNSA. CDR3 in DNA: TGTGCCAGCAGTCCCCCTAGGGGCGGGGCTAACACAGATACGCAGTATTTT. Translating it yields CASSPPRGGANTDTQYF.

V usage is TRBV29-1 and J usage is TRBJ1-5; no reliable D call. This CDR3 contains 12 residues. Per germline, CDR1 SQVTM and CDR2 ANQGSEA. Trimming took 4 bases from V and 4 from J, leaving 8 bases between them. The CDR3 protein is CSVGALNQPQHF. Here the CDR3 DNA reads TGCAGCGTTGGGGCTCTTAATCAGCCCCAGCATTTT.

This clone was observed once. V gene TRBV29-1 combines with J gene TRBJ1-2; 10 bases map to TRBD1. This CDR3 is built from 14 residues. CDR1 and CDR2 from the germline V gene are SQVTM and ANQGSEA. Losses at the gene ends were 5 bases for V and 8 bases for J; bases not matched to a gene: 11. CDR3 sequence reads: CSVPLDRGLGGYTF. In DNA form, the CDR3 reads TGCAGCGTTCCACTGGACAGGGGGTTAGGGGGCTACACCTTC. Full variable domain (rest looked up from reference TRBV29-1 and TRBJ1-2): SAVISQKPSRDICQRGTSLTIQCQVDSQVTMMFWYRQQPGQSLTLIATANQGSEATYESGFVIDKFPISRPNLTFSTLTVSNMSPEDSSIYLCSVPLDRGLGGYTFGSGTRLTVV.